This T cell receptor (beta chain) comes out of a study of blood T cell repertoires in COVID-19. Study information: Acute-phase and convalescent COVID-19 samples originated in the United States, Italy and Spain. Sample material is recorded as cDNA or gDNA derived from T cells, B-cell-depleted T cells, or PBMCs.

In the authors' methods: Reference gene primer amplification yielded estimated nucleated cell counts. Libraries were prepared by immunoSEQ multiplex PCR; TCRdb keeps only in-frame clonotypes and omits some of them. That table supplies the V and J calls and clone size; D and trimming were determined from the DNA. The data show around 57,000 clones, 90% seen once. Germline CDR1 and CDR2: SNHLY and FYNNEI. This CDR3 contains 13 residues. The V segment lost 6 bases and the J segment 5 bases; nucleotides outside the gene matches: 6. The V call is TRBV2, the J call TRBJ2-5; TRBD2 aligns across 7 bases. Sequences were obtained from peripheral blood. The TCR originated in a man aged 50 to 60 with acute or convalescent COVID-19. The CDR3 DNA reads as TGTGCCAGCAGCGGGGGGTGGCGGGAGACCCAGTACTTC. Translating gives CASSGGWRETQYF.